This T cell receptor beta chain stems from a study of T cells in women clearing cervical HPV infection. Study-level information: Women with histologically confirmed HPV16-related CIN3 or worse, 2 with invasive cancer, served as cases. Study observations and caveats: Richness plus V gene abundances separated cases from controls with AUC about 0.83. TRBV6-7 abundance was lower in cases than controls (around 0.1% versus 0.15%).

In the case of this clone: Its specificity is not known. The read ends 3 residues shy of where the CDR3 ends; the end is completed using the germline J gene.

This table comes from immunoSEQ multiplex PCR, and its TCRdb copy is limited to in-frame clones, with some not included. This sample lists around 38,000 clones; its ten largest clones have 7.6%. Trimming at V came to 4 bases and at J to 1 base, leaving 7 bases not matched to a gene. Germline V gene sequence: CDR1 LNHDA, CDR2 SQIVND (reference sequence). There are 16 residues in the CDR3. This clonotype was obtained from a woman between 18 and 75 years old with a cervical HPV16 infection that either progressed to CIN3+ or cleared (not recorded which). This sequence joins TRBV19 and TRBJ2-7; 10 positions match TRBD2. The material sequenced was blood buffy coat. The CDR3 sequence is CASSSHLAGVSYEQYF. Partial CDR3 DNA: TGTGCCAGTAGTAGTCATCTAGCGGGAGTTTCCTACGAG. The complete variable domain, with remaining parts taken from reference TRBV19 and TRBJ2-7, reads DGGITQSPKYLFRKEGQNVTLSCEQNLNHDAMYWYRQDPGQGLRLIYYSQIVNDFQKGDIAEGYSVSREKKESFPLTVTSAQKNPTAFYLCASSSHLAGVSYEQYFGPGTRLTVT.